The source of this T cell receptor (beta chain) is a study of T cells in women clearing cervical HPV infection. Sequencing was performed with immunoSEQ multiplex PCR; in TCRdb, only in-frame clones are kept and a portion is missing. Its listing shows about 35,000 clones. As regards this clone: The read is 3 residues too short to cover the CDR3 end, so that end is filled in from the germline J gene.

V dropped 6 bases and J dropped 4; count of bases not matched to a gene: 7. Per germline, CDR1 WSHSY and CDR2 SAAADI. This CDR3 is built from 14 residues. This receptor was identified in a woman aged 18 to 75 with a cervical HPV16 infection that either progressed to CIN3+ or cleared (not recorded which). The chain has TRBV10-2 and TRBJ1-2, with 8 nucleotides matching TRBD1. Sequencing was performed on blood buffy coat. This CDR3 is CASREQGAGYGYTF. The DNA read from the CDR3 is TGCGCCAGCAGAGAGCAGGGGGCGGGCTATGGC.